The rows below give T cell receptor beta chains drawn from one sample of a study of response to subunit inactivated influenza vaccine. TCRdb reprocessed the RT-PCR reads with MiXCR, giving one entry per CDR3 protein. The table has under 950,000 distinct CDR3 sequences, approximately 22% seen once. The material sequenced was PBMCs from blood, taken about 5 days after vaccination. The source of these receptors is a man aged 45-65 years who received an inactivated influenza vaccine. Both conserved end residues are part of each CDR3. Fields, in order: D gene, clone size, J gene, V gene, CDR3 protein, CDR3 DNA. A D gene is named only where the DNA matches it firmly. The size entry is marked missing in some rows and otherwise reads once, few, many or a size class.

>-|-|TRBJ2-7|TRBV13
CASALKLGGSYEQYF
TGTGCCAGCGCTTTAAAGCTGGGCGGGTCCTACGAGCAGTACTTC
>-|few|TRBJ1-5|TRBV4-2
CASSQDPDRNNQPQHF
TGTGCCAGCAGCCAAGACCCCGACAGGAACAATCAGCCCCAGCATTTT
>-|-|TRBJ2-4|TRBV29-1
CSVEEPSMVCRDF
TGCAGCGTTGAAGAACCTAGCATGGTGTGTAGGGACTTC
>-|few|TRBJ2-5|TRBV6-2/TRBV6-3
CASMSSETQYF
TGTGCCAGCATGAGTTCCGAGACCCAGTACTTC
>-|-|TRBJ2-1|TRBV24-1
CATSSPSSYNEQFF
TGTGCCACCTCTAGCCCGAGCTCCTACAATGAGCAGTTCTTC
>TRBD1|few|TRBJ1-4|TRBV6-1
CAAGRGPINEKLFF
TGTGCCGCGGGGAGGGGGCCGATAAATGAAAAACTGTTTTTT
>TRBD2|many|TRBJ2-1|TRBV20-1
CSADRGLAGVGVSYNEQFF
TGCAGTGCAGACCGGGGACTAGCGGGAGTAGGAGTCTCCTACAATGAGCAGTTCTTC
>-|-|TRBJ2-1|TRBV20-1
CSAPDDSYNEQFF
TGCAGTGCCCCTGACGACTCCTACAATGAGCAGTTCTTC
>TRBD2|-|TRBJ2-2|TRBV11-2
CASSFGAGTNTGELFF
TGTGCCAGCAGCTTCGGAGCGGGGACGAACACCGGGGAGCTGTTTTTT
>TRBD2|-|TRBJ2-1|TRBV2
CASSEKRDEQFF
TGTGCCAGCAGTGAAAAGCGGGACGAGCAGTTCTTC
>-|few|TRBJ2-7|TRBV6-5
CASSYPDSRSYEQYF
TGTGCCAGCAGTTACCCCGACTCCCGCTCCTACGAGCAGTACTTC
>-|few|TRBJ1-1|TRBV11-1
CASSLRAGLNTEAFF
TGTGCCAGCAGCTTACGTGCAGGCCTGAACACTGAAGCTTTCTTT
>-|-|TRBJ2-1|TRBV10-3
CATSSVDNEQFF
TGTGCCACCTCTAGTGTCGACAATGAGCAGTTCTTC
>-|few|TRBJ1-6|TRBV20-1
CSAPSSSYNSPLHF
TGCAGTGCCCCCAGCAGCTCCTATAATTCACCCCTCCACTTT
>TRBD1|few|TRBJ1-2|TRBV7-9
CASSMPGQGSYGYTF
TGTGCCAGCAGCATGCCGGGACAGGGTTCCTATGGCTACACCTTC
>-|few|TRBJ2-3|TRBV20-1
CSARCLPGSRGCSTDTQYF
TGCAGTGCTAGATGCCTCCCCGGGAGTCGGGGATGTAGCACAGATACGCAGTATTTT
>TRBD1|-|TRBJ2-7|TRBV7-2
CASSSDIRTGEKYF
TGTGCCAGCAGCTCAGATATCCGGACAGGGGAAAAGTACTTC